The text below deals with one T cell receptor beta chain. Its target is not known. The ends lost 5 bases at V and 6 bases at J; junction bases unmatched: 8. The germline CDR1 and CDR2 sequences are SGHTA and FQGTGA. This CDR3 has 16 residues. The data are from a study of cytomegalovirus exposure and HLA in healthy donors. Study as a whole: When 398 donors were genotyped, roughly 82% of them were found to fall in the Caucasian-associated ancestry cluster. Study-wide results and caveats: What was likely a sequencing artifact was a cluster of highly shared sequence variants. A later analysis linked a missense variant in DCLRE1C to the trimming of TCR beta V and J genes. In a later analysis, HLA-C alleles had the fewest associated TCRs, DRB1 alleles the most.

The PCR contained 60 Vbeta and 13 Jbeta primers. The assay was immunoSEQ multiplex PCR, and TCRdb's table has in-frame clones only and misses some. Among around 190,000 clones, about four fifths were seen once, and the ten largest hold approximately 0.99%. V gene TRBV7-3 combines with J gene TRBJ2-1, with 12 nucleotides matching TRBD2. Sequenced input: PBMCs. The sequence derives from a woman aged 40 to 50 in good health and CMV-seronegative. DNA of the CDR3: TGTGCCAGCAGCCAACTTGGGACTAGCGGGTCCAATGAGCAGTTCTTC. Its protein product is CASSQLGTSGSNEQFF.